The subject of this entry is one TCR beta chain. Its target antigen remains unknown. No clone much larger than this one lies a single base away; base qualities are absent. TCRbeta CDR3 regions were amplified from genomic DNA using the immunoSEQ Assay, a bias-controlled multiplex PCR. The authors' analysis ran thus. The number of nucleated cells in each sample was estimated from the amplification of reference gene primers within the assay. Sequence reads were collapsed and filtered to measure the absolute abundance of every unique TCRbeta CDR3 rearrangement. Productive Simpson clonality was computed per sample as the square root of Simpson's diversity index over productive rearrangements. TCRdb carries this immuneACCESS record with in-frame sequences only. Its versions omit some clonotypes, under half of them owing to an unresolved V gene in the studies checked, with the rest unexplained. D and trimming were read from the DNA, whereas the V and J calls and clone size are those reported in that table. The sample table records about 200,000 clones; roughly nine tenths of these occur just once. The ten largest account for 0.65% to 0.95% of the sample.

The collaborating institutions used their own protocols to collect whole blood in K2EDTA tubes. For TCRbeta analysis, collaborator samples were shipped as frozen whole blood, as isolated PBMCs, or as DNA extracted from either sample type. These data are taken from a study of blood T cell repertoires in COVID-19 (dated by TCRdb to 2018 to 2020). About the study as a whole: Samples from collaborators originated in the United States, Italy and Spain and spanned both the acute and convalescent phases of COVID-19. The prospective study material was composed of cDNA or gDNA derived from T cells, B-cell-depleted T cells, or PBMCs. Subjects who had been exposed to COVID-19, were actively infected with it, or had recovered from it provided the deeply sampled blood TCRbeta repertoires that made up the dataset. The repertoires were released in a freely available public database intended as a resource for research on the immune response to SARS-CoV-2. The samples were drawn from two sources: the first 160 participants of the ongoing ImmuneRACE study, and 950 to 1,500 subjects contributed by 6 global collaborators. Sample metadata almost always included a de-identified subject ID, COVID-19 status, age in years and sex. Where available, HLA class I and class II types were taken from metadata supplied by the sample provider and were not determined by assay-based typing.

General study outcomes and caveats: How much clinical and demographic metadata was included differed by source and by participant, and the metadata was provided uncurated.

The cysteine opens and the phenylalanine closes a CDR3 of 15 amino acids. CDR3 DNA only is kept here, 45 bases in frame from base 1. The germline V gene supplies CDR1 SGHDN and CDR2 FVKESK. V loses 4 bases of germline sequence and J loses 10 bases, and the interval between the two ends is 17 bases. The sequenced sample was peripheral blood. This receptor was obtained from a woman aged 70-85 years with acute or convalescent COVID-19. The chain joins TRBV14 to TRBJ1-6; tentative D gene TRBD1, with 6 bases matching. In nucleotides, the sequence is TGTGCCAGCAGCCGCGTGACAGGAGCTACATCACCCCTCCACTTT. Translated, this gives CASSRVTGATSPLHF.